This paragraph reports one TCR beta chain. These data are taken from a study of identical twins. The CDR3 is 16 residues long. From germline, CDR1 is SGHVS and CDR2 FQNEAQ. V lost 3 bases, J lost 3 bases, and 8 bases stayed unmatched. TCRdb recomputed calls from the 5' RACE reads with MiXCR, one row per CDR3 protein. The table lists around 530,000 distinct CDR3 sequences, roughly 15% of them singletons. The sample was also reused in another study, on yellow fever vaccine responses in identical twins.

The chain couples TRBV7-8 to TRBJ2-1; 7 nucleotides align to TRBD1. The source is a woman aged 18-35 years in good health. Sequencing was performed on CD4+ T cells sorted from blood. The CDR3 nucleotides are TGTGCCAGCAGCTTCCCGGGACAGCTAGACTACAATGAGCAGTTCTTC. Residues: CASSFPGQLDYNEQFF.